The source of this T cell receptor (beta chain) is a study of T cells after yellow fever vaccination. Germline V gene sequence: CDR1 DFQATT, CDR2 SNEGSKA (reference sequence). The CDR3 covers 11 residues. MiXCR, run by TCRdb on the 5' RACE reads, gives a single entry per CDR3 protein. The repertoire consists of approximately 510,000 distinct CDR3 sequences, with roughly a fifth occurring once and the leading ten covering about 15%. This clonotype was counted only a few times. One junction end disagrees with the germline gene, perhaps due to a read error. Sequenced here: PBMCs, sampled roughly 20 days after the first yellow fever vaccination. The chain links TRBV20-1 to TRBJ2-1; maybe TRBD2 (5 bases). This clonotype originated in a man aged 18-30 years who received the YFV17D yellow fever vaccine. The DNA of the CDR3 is TGCAGTGCCAGAGCGGACAATGAGCAGTTCTTC. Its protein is CSARADNEQFF.